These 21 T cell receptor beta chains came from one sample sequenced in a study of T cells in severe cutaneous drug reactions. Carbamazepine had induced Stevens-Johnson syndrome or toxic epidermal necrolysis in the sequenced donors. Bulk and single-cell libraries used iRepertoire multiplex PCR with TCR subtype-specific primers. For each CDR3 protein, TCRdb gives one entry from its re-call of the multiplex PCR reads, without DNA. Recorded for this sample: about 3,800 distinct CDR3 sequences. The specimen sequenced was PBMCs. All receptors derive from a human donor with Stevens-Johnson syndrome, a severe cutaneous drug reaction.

The CDR3 protein is CASSLTQGRDSEQYF. The V gene is TRBV3-1, the J gene TRBJ2-7; there is no DNA to check the TCRdb D call of TRBD1. This CDR3 region has 15 residues. Germline V gene data show CDR1 as LGHDT and CDR2 as YNNKEL (reference sequence).

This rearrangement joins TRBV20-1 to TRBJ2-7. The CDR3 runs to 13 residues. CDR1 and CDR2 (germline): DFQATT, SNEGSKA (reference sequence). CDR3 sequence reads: CSARSGLGYEQYF.

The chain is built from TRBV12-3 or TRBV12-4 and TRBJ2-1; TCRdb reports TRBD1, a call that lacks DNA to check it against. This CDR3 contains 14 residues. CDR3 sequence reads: CASSLGTLGNEQFF.

Here the CDR3 reads CASSVGGSSPLHF. The chain carries TRBV9 and TRBJ1-6. The CDR3 extends over 13 amino acids. Germline lookup yields CDR1 SGDLS and CDR2 YYNGEE.

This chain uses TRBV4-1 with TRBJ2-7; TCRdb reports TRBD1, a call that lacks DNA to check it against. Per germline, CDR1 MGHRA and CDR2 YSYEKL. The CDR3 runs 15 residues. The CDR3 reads CASSHPGQGAWEQYF.

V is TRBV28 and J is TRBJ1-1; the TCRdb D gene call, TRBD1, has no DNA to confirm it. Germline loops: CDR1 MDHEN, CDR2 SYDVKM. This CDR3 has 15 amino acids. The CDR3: CASTKGAGMGTEAFF.

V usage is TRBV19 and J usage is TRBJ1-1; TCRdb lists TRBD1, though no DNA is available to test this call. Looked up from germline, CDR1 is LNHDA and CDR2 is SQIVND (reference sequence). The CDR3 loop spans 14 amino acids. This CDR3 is CASSVPAPGTEAFF. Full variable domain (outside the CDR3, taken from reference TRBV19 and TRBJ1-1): DGGITQSPKYLFRKEGQNVTLSCEQNLNHDAMYWYRQDPGQGLRLIYYSQIVNDFQKGDIAEGYSVSREKKESFPLTVTSAQKNPTAFYLCASSVPAPGTEAFFGQGTRLTVV.

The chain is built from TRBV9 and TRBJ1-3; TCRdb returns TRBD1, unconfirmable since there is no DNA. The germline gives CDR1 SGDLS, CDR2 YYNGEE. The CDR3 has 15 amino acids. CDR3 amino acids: CASRGQHISGNTIYF.

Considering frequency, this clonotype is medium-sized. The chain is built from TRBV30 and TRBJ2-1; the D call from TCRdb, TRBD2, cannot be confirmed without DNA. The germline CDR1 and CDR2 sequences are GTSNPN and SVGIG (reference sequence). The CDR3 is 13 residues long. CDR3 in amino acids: CAWSFPSGRYQFF. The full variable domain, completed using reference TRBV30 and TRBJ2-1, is SQTIHQWPATLVQPVGSPLSLECTVEGTSNPNLYWYRQAAGRGLQLLFYSVGIGQISSEVPQNLSASRPQDRQFILSSKKLLLSDSGFYLCAWSFPSGRYQFFGPGTRLTVL.

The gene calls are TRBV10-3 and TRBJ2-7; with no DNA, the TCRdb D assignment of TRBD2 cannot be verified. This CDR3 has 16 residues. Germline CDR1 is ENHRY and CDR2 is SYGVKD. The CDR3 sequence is CAISETSGRRSYEQYF.

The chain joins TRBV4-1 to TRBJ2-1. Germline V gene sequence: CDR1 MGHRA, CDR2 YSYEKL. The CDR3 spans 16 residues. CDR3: CASSRLPGAGNNEQFF.

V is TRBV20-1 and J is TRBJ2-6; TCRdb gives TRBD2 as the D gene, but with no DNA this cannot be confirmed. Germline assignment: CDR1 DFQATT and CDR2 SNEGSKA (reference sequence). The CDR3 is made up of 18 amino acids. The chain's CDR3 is CSAGGLAGIHSGANVLTF.

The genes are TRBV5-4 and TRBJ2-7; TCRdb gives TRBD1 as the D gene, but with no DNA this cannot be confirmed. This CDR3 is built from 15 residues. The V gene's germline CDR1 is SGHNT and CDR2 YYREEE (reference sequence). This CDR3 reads CASSPGGRSSYEQYF.

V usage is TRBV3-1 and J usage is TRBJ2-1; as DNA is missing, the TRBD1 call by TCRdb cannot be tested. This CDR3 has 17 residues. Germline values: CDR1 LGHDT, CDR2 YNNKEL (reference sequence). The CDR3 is CASSQGHGTLPDNEQFF.

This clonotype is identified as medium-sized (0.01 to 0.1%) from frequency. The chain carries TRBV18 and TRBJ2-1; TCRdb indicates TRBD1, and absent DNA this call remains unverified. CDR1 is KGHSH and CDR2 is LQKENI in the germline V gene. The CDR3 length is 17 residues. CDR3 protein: CASSPNPPRDTDNEQFF.

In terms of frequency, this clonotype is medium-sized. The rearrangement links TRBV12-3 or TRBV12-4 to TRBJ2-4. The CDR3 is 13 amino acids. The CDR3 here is CASSFYDKNIQYF.

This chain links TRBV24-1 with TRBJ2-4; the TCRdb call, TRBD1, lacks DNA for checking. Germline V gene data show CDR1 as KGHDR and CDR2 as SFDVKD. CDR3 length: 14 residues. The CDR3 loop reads CATSDPNRGNIQYF.

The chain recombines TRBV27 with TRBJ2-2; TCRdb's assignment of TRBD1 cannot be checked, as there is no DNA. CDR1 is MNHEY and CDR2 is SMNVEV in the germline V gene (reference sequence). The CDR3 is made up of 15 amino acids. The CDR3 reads CASSMGQVPSGELFF.

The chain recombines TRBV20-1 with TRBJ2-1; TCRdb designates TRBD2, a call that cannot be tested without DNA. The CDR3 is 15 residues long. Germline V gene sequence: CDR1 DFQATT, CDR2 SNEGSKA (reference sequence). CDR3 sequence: CSARAGTSTYNEQFF.

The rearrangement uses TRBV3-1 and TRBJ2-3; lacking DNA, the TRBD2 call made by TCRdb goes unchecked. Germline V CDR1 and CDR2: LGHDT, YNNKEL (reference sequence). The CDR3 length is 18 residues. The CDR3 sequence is CASSQEIGLAGNTDTQYF.

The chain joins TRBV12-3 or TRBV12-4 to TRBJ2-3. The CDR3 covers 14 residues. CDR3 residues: CASSLAESTDTQYF.